This section outlines one T cell receptor beta chain sequence together with its context. The PCR employed 60 Vbeta primers together with 13 Jbeta primers. TCRdb's table, derived via immunoSEQ multiplex PCR, lists solely in-frame clones and lacks some. Here the sample spans about 160,000 clones, 65% to 90% being singletons. The CDR3 sequence is 12 residues long. With 5 bases removed from V and 8 bases from J, the gap between germline ends came to 15 bases. The germline gives CDR1 GTSNPN, CDR2 SVGIG (reference sequence). The sample comes from a study of cytomegalovirus exposure and HLA in healthy donors.

This TCR was recovered from a man between 45 and 60 years old in good health and CMV-seropositive. Sequenced: PBMCs. This chain uses TRBV30 with TRBJ1-1, with D maybe TRBD1 (5 bases). The CDR3 spells CAWSHRTTEAFF. The CDR3 nucleotides read TGTGCCTGGTCCCATAGGACAACCGAAGCTTTCTTT.